The 9 T cell receptor beta chains given below trace back to one sample, sequenced in a study of T cells in Graves' hyperthyroidism and ophthalmopathy. RNA transcripts provided the source from which TCR beta CDR3 regions were amplified. The HTBI primer set served for first-round RT-PCR of the TCR CDR3. TCRdb passed the multiplex PCR reads through MiXCR, listing each CDR3 protein once. The data hold about 380,000 distinct CDR3 sequences, with approximately 17% observed a single time. The sequenced sample was blood. The receptor set was obtained from a man aged 18 to 30 with Graves' ophthalmopathy.

J is TRBJ2-7 and V is TRBV2, with 7 bases fitting TRBD1. V was pared by 6 bases and J by 1 base, with 12 bases of the junction left unmatched. There are 16 residues in the CDR3. Germline V gene data show CDR1 as SNHLY and CDR2 as FYNNEI. This chain's CDR3 is CASSAHRDRLSYEQYF. The CDR3, as DNA: TGTGCCAGCAGCGCCCACCGGGACAGACTATCCTACGAGCAGTACTTC.

This clonotype was observed many times. The chain carries TRBV11-2 and TRBJ1-2; a possible D gene is TRBD1 (5 bases). Germline V gene data show CDR1 as SGHAT and CDR2 as FQNNGV. This CDR3 has 16 amino acids. Trimming stripped 4 bases from V and 8 bases from J, with 23 bases between. The DNA of the CDR3 is TGTGCCAGCAGCTCAGACGTTGGGCGGGACTTGAGCGGCTACACCTTC. Translating it yields CASSSDVGRDLSGYTF.

Notes on this clonotype: Since a much larger clone is just one base distant, this may be a read error. The CDR3 region has the DNA TGTGCCAGCAGCCAAGCAACGTTCGAGCAGTACTTC. Translating it yields CASSQATFEQYF. This chain uses TRBV3-1 with TRBJ2-7; D is ambiguous. The CDR3 consists of 12 residues. CDR1 and CDR2 (germline): LGHDT, YNNKEL (reference sequence). V was pared by 1 base and J by 6 bases, with 7 bases between.

The genes are TRBV10-3 and TRBJ2-3, with TRBD2 matching 8 bases. Germline CDR1 reads ENHRY; CDR2 reads SYGVKD. The CDR3 spans 16 residues. The J segment lost 0 bases and the V segment lost 8 bases, leaving 10 bases of the junction unmatched. CDR3 in amino acids: CAIGGGGPASTDTQYF. DNA for the CDR3: TGTGCCATCGGGGGCGGGGGGCCCGCAAGCACAGATACGCAGTATTTT.

The chain combines TRBV19 with TRBJ1-1; D is ambiguous. CDR1 LNHDA and CDR2 SQIVND come from the germline V gene (reference sequence). V was shortened by 5 bases and J by 1 base, with 8 bases between the two germline ends. This CDR3 comprises 13 residues. The CDR3: CASSFVANTEAFF. Written as DNA, the CDR3 is TGTGCCAGTAGTTTCGTCGCGAACACTGAAGCTTTCTTT. The variable domain in full, completed from reference TRBV19 and TRBJ1-1, reads DGGITQSPKYLFRKEGQNVTLSCEQNLNHDAMYWYRQDPGQGLRLIYYSQIVNDFQKGDIAEGYSVSREKKESFPLTVTSAQKNPTAFYLCASSFVANTEAFFGQGTRLTVV.

This clonotype has more than one count but fewer than ten. The chain recombines TRBV6-1 with TRBJ1-1; 9 bases fit TRBD1. The CDR3 has 16 residues. V lost 7 bases to trimming and J lost 5 bases; unmatched junction nucleotides: 14. Germline V gene sequence: CDR1 MNHNS, CDR2 SASEGT. CDR3 amino acids: CASKKPGDRAKTEAFF. CDR3 DNA: TGTGCCAGCAAAAAACCGGGGGACAGGGCTAAAACTGAAGCTTTCTTT.

This clonotype was detected many times. The rearrangement joins TRBV5-1 to TRBJ2-7; perhaps TRBD1 as D (7 bases). V was cut by 0 bases and J by 6 bases, with 16 bases left in between. Germline CDR1 SGHRS, CDR2 YFSETQ. The CDR3 contains 15 residues. CDR3 amino acids: CASSLAFGGQFEQYF. For the CDR3, the DNA is TGCGCCAGCAGCTTGGCCTTCGGGGGACAGTTCGAGCAGTACTTC.

The V gene is TRBV7-7, the J gene TRBJ1-5; 7 bases agree with TRBD1. The CDR3 covers 18 residues. The germline V gene has CDR1 SSHAT and CDR2 FNYEAQ (reference sequence). J lost 2 bases, V lost 5 bases, and 15 bases had no gene match. The CDR3 loop reads CASSQPAEGALGNQPQHF. The CDR3 DNA follows: TGTGCCAGCAGCCAACCAGCGGAGGGGGCTTTAGGCAATCAGCCCCAGCATTTT.

This clonotype was seen a handful of times. V usage is TRBV27 and J usage is TRBJ2-5; 10 bases line up with TRBD2. Germline lookup yields CDR1 MNHEY and CDR2 SMNVEV (reference sequence). CDR3 length: 14 residues. V shed 4 bases, J shed 8 bases, and the junction held 7 bases outside the gene matches. CDR3 residues: CASSSLAGVTTQYF. For the CDR3, the DNA is TGTGCCAGCAGTTCCCTAGCGGGGGTTACTACCCAGTACTTC.